The clone carrying this T cell receptor beta chain was observed a few times. All recovered Cohort 3 donors got two negative PCRs, got clearance, or saw symptom resolution. Assay: immunoSEQ multiplex PCR; the TCRdb copy retains only in-frame clones and omits some. The sample holds about 280,000 clones, approximately 88% seen once. Trimming cost V 5 bases and J 5 bases; bases outside gene matches: 5. Germline loops: CDR1 MDHEN, CDR2 SYDVKM. The CDR3 length is 15 residues. This sample is drawn from a study of blood T cell repertoires in COVID-19. Study details: T cells, B-cell-depleted T cells, or PBMCs supplied cDNA or gDNA.

The chain employs TRBV28 and TRBJ2-7; TRBD2 matches at 14 bases. This receptor was taken from a woman in her 30s who had recovered from COVID-19. The specimen was PBMCs or T cells enriched from blood (not recorded which). For the CDR3, the DNA is TGTGCCAGCAGTACGGGGACTAGCGGGGGCCACGAGCAGTACTTC. Protein: CASSTGTSGGHEQYF.